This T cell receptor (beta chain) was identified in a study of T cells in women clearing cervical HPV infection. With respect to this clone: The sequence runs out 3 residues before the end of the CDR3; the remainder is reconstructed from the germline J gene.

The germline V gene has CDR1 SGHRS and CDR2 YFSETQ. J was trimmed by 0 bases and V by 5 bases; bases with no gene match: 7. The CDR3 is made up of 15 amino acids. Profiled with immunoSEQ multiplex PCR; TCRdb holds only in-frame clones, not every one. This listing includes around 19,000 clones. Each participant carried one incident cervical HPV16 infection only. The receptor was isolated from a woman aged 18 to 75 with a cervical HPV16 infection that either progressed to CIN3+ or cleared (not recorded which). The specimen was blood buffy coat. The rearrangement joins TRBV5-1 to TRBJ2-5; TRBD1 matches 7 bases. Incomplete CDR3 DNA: TGCGCCAGCAGAGAAGGACAGGCCTACCAAGAGACC. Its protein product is CASREGQAYQET. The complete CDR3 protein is CASREGQAYQETQYF.